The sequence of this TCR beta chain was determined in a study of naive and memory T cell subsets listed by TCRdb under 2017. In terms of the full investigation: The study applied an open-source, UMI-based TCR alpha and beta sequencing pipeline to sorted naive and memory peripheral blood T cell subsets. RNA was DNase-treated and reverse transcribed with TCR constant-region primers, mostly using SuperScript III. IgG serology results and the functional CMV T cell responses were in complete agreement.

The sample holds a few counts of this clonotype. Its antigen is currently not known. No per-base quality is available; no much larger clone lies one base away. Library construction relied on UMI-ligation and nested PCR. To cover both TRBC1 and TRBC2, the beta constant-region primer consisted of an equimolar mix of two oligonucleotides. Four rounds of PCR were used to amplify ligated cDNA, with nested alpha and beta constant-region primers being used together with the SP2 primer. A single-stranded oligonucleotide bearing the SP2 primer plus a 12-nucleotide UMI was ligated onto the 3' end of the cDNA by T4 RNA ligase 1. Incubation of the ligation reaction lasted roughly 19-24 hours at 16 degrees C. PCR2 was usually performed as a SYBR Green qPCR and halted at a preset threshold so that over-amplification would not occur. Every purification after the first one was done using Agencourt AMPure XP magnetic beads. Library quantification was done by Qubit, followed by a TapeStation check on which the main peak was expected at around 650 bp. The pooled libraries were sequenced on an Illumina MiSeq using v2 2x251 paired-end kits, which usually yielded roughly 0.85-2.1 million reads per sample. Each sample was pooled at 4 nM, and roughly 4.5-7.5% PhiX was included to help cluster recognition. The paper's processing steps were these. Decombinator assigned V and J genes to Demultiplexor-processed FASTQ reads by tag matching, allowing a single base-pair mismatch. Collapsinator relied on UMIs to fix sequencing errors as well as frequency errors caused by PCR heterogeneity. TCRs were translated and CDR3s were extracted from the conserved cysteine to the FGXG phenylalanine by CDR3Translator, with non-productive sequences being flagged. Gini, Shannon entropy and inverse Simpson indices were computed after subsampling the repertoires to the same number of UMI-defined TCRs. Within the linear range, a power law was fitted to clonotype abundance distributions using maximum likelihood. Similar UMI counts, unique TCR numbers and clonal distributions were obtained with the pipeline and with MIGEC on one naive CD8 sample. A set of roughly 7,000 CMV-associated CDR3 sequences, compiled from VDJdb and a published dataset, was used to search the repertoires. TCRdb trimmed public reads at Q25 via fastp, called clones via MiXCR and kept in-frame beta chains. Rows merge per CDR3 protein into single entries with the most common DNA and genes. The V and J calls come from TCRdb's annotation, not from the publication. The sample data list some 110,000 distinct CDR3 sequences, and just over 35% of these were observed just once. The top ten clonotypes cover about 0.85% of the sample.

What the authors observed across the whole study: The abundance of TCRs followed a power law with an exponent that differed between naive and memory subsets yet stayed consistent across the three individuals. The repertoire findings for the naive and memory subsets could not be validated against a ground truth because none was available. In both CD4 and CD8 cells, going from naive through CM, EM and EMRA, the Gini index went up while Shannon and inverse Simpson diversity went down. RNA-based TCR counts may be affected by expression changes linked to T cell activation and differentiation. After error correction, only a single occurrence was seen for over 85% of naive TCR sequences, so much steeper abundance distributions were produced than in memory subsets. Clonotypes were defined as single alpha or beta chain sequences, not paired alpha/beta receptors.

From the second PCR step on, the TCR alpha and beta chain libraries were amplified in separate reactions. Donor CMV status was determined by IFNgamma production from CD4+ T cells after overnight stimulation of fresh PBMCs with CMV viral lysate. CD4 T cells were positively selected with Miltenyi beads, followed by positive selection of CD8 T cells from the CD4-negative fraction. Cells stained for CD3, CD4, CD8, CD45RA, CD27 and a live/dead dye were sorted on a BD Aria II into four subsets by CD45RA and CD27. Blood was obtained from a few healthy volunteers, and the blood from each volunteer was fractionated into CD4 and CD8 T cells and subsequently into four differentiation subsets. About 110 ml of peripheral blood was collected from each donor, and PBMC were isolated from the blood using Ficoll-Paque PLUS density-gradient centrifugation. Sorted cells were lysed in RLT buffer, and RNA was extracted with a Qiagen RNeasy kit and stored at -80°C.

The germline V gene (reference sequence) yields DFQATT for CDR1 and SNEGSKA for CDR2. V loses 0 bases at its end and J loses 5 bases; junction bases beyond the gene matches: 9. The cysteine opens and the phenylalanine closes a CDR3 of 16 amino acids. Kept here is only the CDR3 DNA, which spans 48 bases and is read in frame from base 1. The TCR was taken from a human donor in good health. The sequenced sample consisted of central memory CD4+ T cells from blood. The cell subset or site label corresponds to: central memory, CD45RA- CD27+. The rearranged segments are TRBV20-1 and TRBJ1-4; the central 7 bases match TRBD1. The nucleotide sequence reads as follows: TGCAGTGCTAGAGAAGGGGCGACAGGGCGCAATGAAAAACTGTTTTTT. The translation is CSAREGATGRNEKLFF.